The sequence of this TCR beta chain was determined in a study of cytomegalovirus exposure and HLA in healthy donors. Whole-study findings and limits: Later work showed greater clonal expansion in HLA-associated TCR beta chains than in equally common others.

This clone appeared once. The antigen is unknown. An end of the junction differs from the germline gene, which may be a read error. This CDR3 is built from 10 residues. Germline V lookup: CDR1 SNHLY, CDR2 FYNNEI. The PCR employed 60 Vbeta primers together with 13 Jbeta primers. The repertoire was sequenced with immunoSEQ multiplex PCR; TCRdb's copy has only in-frame clones and lacks some. The sample has some 200,000 clones; about 81% are singletons. Sequenced: PBMCs. The V gene is TRBV2, the J gene TRBJ2-4; D not certain. This receptor was identified in a woman aged 25 to 45 in good health and CMV-seronegative. The CDR3 bases are TGTGCCAGCAGGGAAAACAGTCAGTACTTC. Translation gives CASRENSQYF.